The 24 T cell receptor beta chains in this list originate from one sample, sequenced in a study of early T cells in non-severe SARS-CoV-2 infection. Using its own MiXCR run on the 5' RACE reads, TCRdb lists one record per CDR3 protein. This sample has more than 90,000 distinct CDR3 sequences, with approximately 11% found just once. Sequenced input: whole blood. These receptors were taken from an adult who was a healthcare worker with PCR-confirmed SARS-CoV-2 infection or an uninfected control (not recorded which).

V is TRBV24-1 and J is TRBJ2-3; D ambiguous. The germline gives CDR1 KGHDR, CDR2 SFDVKD. Between the trimmed V and J ends, which lost 3 bases and 1 base, there was a span of 7 bases. The CDR3 contains 14 residues. The DNA of the CDR3 is TGTGCCACCAGTGATCCAGACGGCACAGATACGCAGTATTTT. It specifies CATSDPDGTDTQYF.

The chain recombines TRBV7-6 with TRBJ2-2; possible D gene TRBD2, 6 bases. The CDR3 length is 15 residues. Germline V gene sequence: CDR1 SGHVS, CDR2 FNYEAQ. Trimming pared 7 bases from V and 2 bases from J, leaving 14 bases between. The CDR3 nucleotides are TGTGCCAGCACCACCCGGCGGGGTAACACCGGGGAGCTGTTTTTT. Encoded protein: CASTTRRGNTGELFF.

There are many counts of this clonotype. The J gene is TRBJ1-4, the V gene TRBV7-2; the D gene is possibly TRBD1 (5 bases). Trimming stripped 1 base from V and 2 bases from J, with 14 bases between. This CDR3 contains 17 residues. The germline V gene encodes CDR1 SGHTA and CDR2 FQGNSA. The CDR3 DNA sequence: TGTGCCAGCAGCTTAGTCCGCAGGGAAGGGACTAATGAAAAACTGTTTTTT. Its protein is CASSLVRREGTNEKLFF.

This clonotype was detected ten times or more. The V and J genes are TRBV20-1 and TRBJ2-7; TRBD1 might be the D (6 bases). Trimming removed 2 bases from V and 4 bases from J, with 9 bases in between. CDR3 length: 12 amino acids. Germline V gene data show CDR1 as DFQATT and CDR2 as SNEGSKA (reference sequence). CDR3 protein: CSARTGPYEQYF. In DNA form, the CDR3 reads TGCAGTGCTAGAACAGGGCCATACGAGCAGTACTTC.

The gene calls are TRBV28 and TRBJ1-4; the D gene is possibly TRBD1 (6 bases). CDR1 and CDR2 from the germline V gene are MDHEN and SYDVKM. Trimming removed 6 bases at V and 10 bases at J, with 12 bases between. The CDR3 length is 12 residues. In DNA, the CDR3 is TGTGCCAGCAGCCCCGACAGGCTAAAACTGTTTTTT. Protein product: CASSPDRLKLFF.

The sample holds a few counts of this clonotype. The CDR3 sequence: CSARRDSNYEQYF. The CDR3 DNA reads as TGCAGTGCTAGAAGGGACAGCAACTACGAGCAGTACTTC. The chain uses TRBV20-1 and TRBJ2-7; 7 bases match TRBD1. Germline V gene sequence: CDR1 DFQATT, CDR2 SNEGSKA (reference sequence). The CDR3 consists of 13 residues. The V and J ends lost 2 bases and 3 bases, in that order; junction bases with no gene match: 4.

This clonotype turned up a few times. This chain uses TRBV3-1 with TRBJ1-1; D is unclear. V gave up 1 base and J gave up 1 base, with 7 bases separating them. Germline values: CDR1 LGHDT, CDR2 YNNKEL (reference sequence). The CDR3 length is 14 residues. DNA of the CDR3: TGTGCCAGCAGCCAAGCCGAAGGGAACACTGAAGCTTTCTTT. Amino acid sequence: CASSQAEGNTEAFF.

This clonotype was detected ten times or more. V and J are TRBV14 and TRBJ2-7; a possible D gene is TRBD2 (6 bases). The CDR3 totals 15 residues. V dropped 5 bases and J dropped 3 bases, with 17 bases sitting between them. Germline values: CDR1 SGHDN, CDR2 FVKESK. The CDR3 DNA sequence: TGTGCCAGCAGCGTCGGGGGAGCAGCCTACTACGAGCAGTACTTC. This codes for CASSVGGAAYYEQYF. Complete variable domain (other parts from reference TRBV14 and TRBJ2-7): EAGVTQFPSHSVIEKGQTVTLRCDPISGHDNLYWYRRVMGKEIKFLLHFVKESKQDESGMPNNRFLAERTGGTYSTLKVQPAELEDSGVYFCASSVGGAAYYEQYFGPGTRLTVT.

The rearrangement uses TRBV6-6 and TRBJ2-1; the match to TRBD2 covers 14 bases. Germline CDR1 MNHNY, CDR2 SVGAGI (reference sequence). The CDR3 is 15 residues long. V shed 6 bases, J shed 7 bases, and the junction held 5 bases outside the gene matches. The CDR3 DNA sequence: TGTGCCAGCAGAGGACTAGCGGGAGGAGGTAATGAGCAGTTCTTC. This sequence encodes CASRGLAGGGNEQFF.

This clonotype occurred many times. CDR3 region: CASGLVQGTGTF. The CDR3 nucleotides are TGTGCTAGTGGTTTGGTACAGGGGACAGGTACCTTC. This sequence joins TRBV12-5 and TRBJ1-2, with 8 bases that match TRBD1. The CDR3 extends over 12 amino acids. Trimming cost V 0 bases and J 14 bases; bases outside gene matches: 5. CDR1 and CDR2 from the germline V gene are LGHNT and FRNRAP.

The V and J genes are TRBV5-6 and TRBJ1-5, with D maybe TRBD1 (6 bases). Germline V gives CDR1 SGHDT, CDR2 YYEEEE. The CDR3 runs to 14 residues. Trimming left V 0 bases short and J 6 bases short, with 10 bases between. CDR3 nucleotides: TGTGCCAGCAGCTTGGGGGGGCTTGCTCAGCCCCAGCATTTT. Translation: CASSLGGLAQPQHF.

There are many counts of this clonotype. The genes are TRBV12-3 or TRBV12-4 and TRBJ1-5; 8 bases align to TRBD1. The length of the CDR3 is 11 residues. V shed 5 bases and J 16 bases; nucleotides not matched to a gene: 7. The CDR3 sequence: CASSRGQGYHF. CDR3 bases: TGTGCCAGCAGTCGAGGACAGGGTTACCATTTT.

This chain uses TRBV6-5 with TRBJ1-3; no clear D. The V gene's germline CDR1 is MNHEY and CDR2 SVGAGI. This CDR3 contains 13 residues. Trimming stripped 6 bases from V and 6 bases from J, with 12 bases between. DNA of the CDR3: TGTGCCAGCAGCCCCTCCCTGCAAAACACCATATATTTT. Translating gives CASSPSLQNTIYF.

This clonotype appeared many times. This chain joins TRBV3-1 and TRBJ2-1, with D possibly matching TRBD1 (5 bases). This CDR3 comprises 14 residues. Trimming removed 3 bases from V and 1 base from J, with 7 bases in between. Germline values: CDR1 LGHDT, CDR2 YNNKEL (reference sequence). The CDR3 sequence: CASSHRASYNEQFF. For the CDR3, the DNA is TGTGCCAGCAGCCACAGGGCATCCTACAATGAGCAGTTCTTC.

Ten or more counts support this clonotype. The CDR3 DNA sequence: TGCGCCAGCAGCGCAGGGACAGGGTCTAATTCACCCCTCCACTTT. As protein: CASSAGTGSNSPLHF. The chain recombines TRBV5-1 with TRBJ1-6; 9 bases line up with TRBD1. The germline CDR1 and CDR2 sequences are SGHRS and YFSETQ. The CDR3 is 15 residues long. V was clipped by 4 bases and J by 6 bases; unmatched bases: 5.

This clonotype was recorded a few times. The V gene is TRBV3-1, the J gene TRBJ2-1; D might be TRBD2 (5 bases). Germline V CDR1 and CDR2: LGHDT, YNNKEL (reference sequence). V shed 6 bases and J shed 2 bases, with 11 bases lying between them. The CDR3 is made up of 14 amino acids. The CDR3 sequence is CASRGLDAYNEQFF. The CDR3 region has the DNA TGTGCCAGCAGAGGACTGGACGCCTACAATGAGCAGTTCTTC.

The V call is TRBV29-1, the J call TRBJ2-1; TRBD2 matches 10 bases. Germline values: CDR1 SQVTM, CDR2 ANQGSEA. The CDR3 sequence is 15 residues long. V was pared by 6 bases and J by 4 bases, with 9 bases of the junction left unmatched. The CDR3 DNA reads TGCAGCGTAACCGGCACTAGCGGGATATACAATGAGCAGTTCTTC. Amino acid sequence: CSVTGTSGIYNEQFF.

A few counts support this clonotype. This chain joins TRBV5-1 and TRBJ1-2, with D perhaps TRBD1 (6 bases). Germline CDR1 SGHRS, CDR2 YFSETQ. V was trimmed by 0 bases and J by 4 bases, leaving 13 bases between them. CDR3 length: 15 residues. This CDR3 reads CASSLAGAQTYGYTF. The CDR3 nucleotides are TGCGCCAGCAGCTTGGCGGGGGCCCAAACCTATGGCTACACCTTC.

The chain joins TRBV19 to TRBJ2-7, with D possibly matching TRBD1 (6 bases). V gave up 3 bases and J gave up 4 bases, with 13 bases separating them. The CDR3 has 14 amino acids. The germline V gene has CDR1 LNHDA and CDR2 SQIVND (reference sequence). CDR3 nucleotides: TGTGCCAGTAGTATCGGCAGGGGATTATACGAGCAGTACTTC. It encodes CASSIGRGLYEQYF. Using reference TRBV19 and TRBJ2-7 for the parts outside the CDR3, the full variable domain is DGGITQSPKYLFRKEGQNVTLSCEQNLNHDAMYWYRQDPGQGLRLIYYSQIVNDFQKGDIAEGYSVSREKKESFPLTVTSAQKNPTAFYLCASSIGRGLYEQYFGPGTRLTVT.

This clonotype was detected many times. The CDR3 region has the DNA TGTGCCAGCAGACTCACGATGCGGTACGACCTACGAAATGAAAAACTGTTTTTT. Its translation: CASRLTMRYDLRNEKLFF. The chain uses TRBV21-1 and TRBJ1-4. TRBV21-1 is a recognized pseudogene. The CDR3 has 18 residues.

Details on this clonotype: A much larger clone differs by one base, so this may be a read error. As DNA, the CDR3 is TGTGCCACCAAATACGGGGGGATTGGCACAGATTCGCAGTATTTT. It translates to CATKYGGIGTDSQYF. The V and J genes are TRBV28 and TRBJ2-3; 7 nucleotides agree with TRBD2. Germline V gene sequence: CDR1 MDHEN, CDR2 SYDVKM. This CDR3 contains 15 residues.

The rearrangement uses TRBV6-1 and TRBJ1-1; 7 bases align to TRBD1. Germline assignment: CDR1 MNHNS and CDR2 SASEGT. The J segment lost 7 bases and the V segment lost 2 bases, leaving 1 base of the junction unmatched. This CDR3 has 12 residues. In DNA form, the CDR3 reads TGTGCCAGCAGTGAAAACAGGGGTGAAGCTTTCTTT. This encodes CASSENRGEAFF.

This clonotype was recorded many times. The rearrangement links TRBV6-4 to TRBJ2-1; D unclear. V was trimmed by 3 bases and J by 5 bases, leaving 8 bases between them. CDR3 length equals 13 residues. Germline V gives CDR1 MRHNA, CDR2 SNTAGT. The CDR3 spells CASSEKANNEQFF. The CDR3, as DNA: TGTGCCAGCAGTGAGAAGGCAAACAATGAGCAGTTCTTC.

This clonotype was observed a few times. This chain uses TRBV14 with TRBJ2-2, with no clear D. The CDR3 sequence is 14 residues long. V lost 1 base and J 2 bases, leaving 5 bases between the germline ends. Germline loops: CDR1 SGHDN, CDR2 FVKESK. This CDR3 reads CASSQAINTGELFF. Here the CDR3 DNA reads TGTGCCAGCAGCCAAGCAATTAACACCGGGGAGCTGTTTTTT.